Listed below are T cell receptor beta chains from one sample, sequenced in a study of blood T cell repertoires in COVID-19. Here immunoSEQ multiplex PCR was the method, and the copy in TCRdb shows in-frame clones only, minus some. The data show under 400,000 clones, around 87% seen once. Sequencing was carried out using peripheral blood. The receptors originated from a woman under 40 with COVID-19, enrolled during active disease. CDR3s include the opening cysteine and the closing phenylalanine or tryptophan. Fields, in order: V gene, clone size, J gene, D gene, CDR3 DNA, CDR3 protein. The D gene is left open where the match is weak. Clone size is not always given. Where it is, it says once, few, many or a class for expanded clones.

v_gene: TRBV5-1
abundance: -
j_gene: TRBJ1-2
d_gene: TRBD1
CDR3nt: TGCGCCAGCAGCTTCCCGGGACAGGGCCTTGGAGGCTACACCTTC
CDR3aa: CASSFPGQGLGGYTF

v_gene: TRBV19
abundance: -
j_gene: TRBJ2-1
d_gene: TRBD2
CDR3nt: TGTGCCAGCCTCAAAACCGGGACTAGCGATGTCAATGAGCAGTTCTTC
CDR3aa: CASLKTGTSDVNEQFF

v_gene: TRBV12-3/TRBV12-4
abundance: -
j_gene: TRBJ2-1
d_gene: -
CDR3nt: TGTGCCAGCAGTTTACTAGCGAACAATGAGCAGTTCTTC
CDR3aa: CASSLLANNEQFF

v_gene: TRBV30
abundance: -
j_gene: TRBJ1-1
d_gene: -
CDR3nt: TGTGCCTGGAGACAGTCCATGAACACTGAAGCTTTCTTT
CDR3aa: CAWRQSMNTEAFF

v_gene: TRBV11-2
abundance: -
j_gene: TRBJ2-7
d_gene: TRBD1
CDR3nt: TGTGCCAGCAGCTTCGGACCTAGTGGTGACGGGACAGGGATCTACGAGCAGTACTTC
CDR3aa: CASSFGPSGDGTGIYEQYF

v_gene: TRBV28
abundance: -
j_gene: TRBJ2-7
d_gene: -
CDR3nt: TGTGCCAGCAGACCAACGCCCCGGTCTTACGAGCAGTACTTC
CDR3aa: CASRPTPRSYEQYF

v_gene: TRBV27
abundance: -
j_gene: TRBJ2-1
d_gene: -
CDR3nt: TGTGCCAGCAGTTTAGGGAGGTTGGGATATTACAATGAGCAGTTCTTC
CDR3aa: CASSLGRLGYYNEQFF

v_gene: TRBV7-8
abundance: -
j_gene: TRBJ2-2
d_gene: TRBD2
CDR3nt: TGTGCCAGCAGCCCGGGACTAGCGGGAGGGTCGAGAACCGGGGAGCTGTTTTTT
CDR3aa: CASSPGLAGGSRTGELFF

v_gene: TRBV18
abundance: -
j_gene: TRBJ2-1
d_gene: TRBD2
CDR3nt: TGTGCCAGCTCACCCTTACTAGCGGGAGGTAACAATGAGCAGTTCTTC
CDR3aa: CASSPLLAGGNNEQFF

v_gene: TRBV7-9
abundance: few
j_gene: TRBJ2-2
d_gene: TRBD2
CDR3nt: TGTGCCAGCAGCTTAGAGCGGACTAGCGGCACCGGGGAGCTGTTTTTT
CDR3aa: CASSLERTSGTGELFF

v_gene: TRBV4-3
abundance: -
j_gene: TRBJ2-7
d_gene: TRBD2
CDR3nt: TGCGCCAGCAGCCGACTAGCGGGTAATGACGAGCAGTACTTC
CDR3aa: CASSRLAGNDEQYF

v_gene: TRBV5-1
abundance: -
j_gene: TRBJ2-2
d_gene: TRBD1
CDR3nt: TGCGCCAGCAGCTTGGTACGGGGACAGGGGAACACCGGGGAGCTGTTTTTT
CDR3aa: CASSLVRGQGNTGELFF

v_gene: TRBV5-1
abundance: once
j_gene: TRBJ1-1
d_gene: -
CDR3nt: TGCGCCAGCAGCTTGGATGGCAGGGAGAACACTGAAGCTTTCTTT
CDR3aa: CASSLDGRENTEAFF

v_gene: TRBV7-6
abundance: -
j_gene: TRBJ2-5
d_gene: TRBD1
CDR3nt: TGTGCCAGCAGAAAGCGGCGGACAGGGAGAGGAGAGACCCAGTACTTC
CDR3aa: CASRKRRTGRGETQYF

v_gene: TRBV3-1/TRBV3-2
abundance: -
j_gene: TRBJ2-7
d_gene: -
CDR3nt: TGTGCCAGCAGCCAAGATCTAGTGCGGGGAGCCTACGAGCAGTACTTC
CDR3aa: CASSQDLVRGAYEQYF

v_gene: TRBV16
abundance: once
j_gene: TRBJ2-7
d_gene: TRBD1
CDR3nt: TGTGCCAGCAGCCAAACAGGGGTCCTCTACGAGCAGTACTTC
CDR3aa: CASSQTGVLYEQYF

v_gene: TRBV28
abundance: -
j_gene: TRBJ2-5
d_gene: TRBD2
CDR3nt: TGTGCCAGCAGTCTCAAAGGCGGGAGGGGTCGGGAGACCCAGTACTTC
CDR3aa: CASSLKGGRGRETQYF

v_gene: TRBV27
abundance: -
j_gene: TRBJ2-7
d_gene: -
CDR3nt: TGTGCCAGCAGTCTAGGTCGGGGAGCCTACGAGCAGTACTTC
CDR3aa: CASSLGRGAYEQYF

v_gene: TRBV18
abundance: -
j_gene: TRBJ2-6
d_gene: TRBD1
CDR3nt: TGTGCCAGCTCACCCTCCGGGACAGGGCACTCTGGGGCCAACGTCCTGACTTTC
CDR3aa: CASSPSGTGHSGANVLTF

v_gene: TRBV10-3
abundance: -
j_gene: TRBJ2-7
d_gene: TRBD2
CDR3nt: TGTGCCATCAGTGACCGACTAGCGGGAGGGGACGAGCAGTACTTC
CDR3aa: CAISDRLAGGDEQYF

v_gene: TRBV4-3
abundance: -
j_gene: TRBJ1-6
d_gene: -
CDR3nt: TGCGCCAGCAGCCACTCCAAAGGGGGAATAAATAATTCACCCCTCCACTTT
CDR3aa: CASSHSKGGINNSPLHF

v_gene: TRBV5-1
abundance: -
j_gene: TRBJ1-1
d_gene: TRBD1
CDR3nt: TGCGCCAGCAGCATTGCAGGGGGCGCGGGGACTGAAGCTTTCTTT
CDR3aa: CASSIAGGAGTEAFF

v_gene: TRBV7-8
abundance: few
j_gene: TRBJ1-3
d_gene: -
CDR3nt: TGTGCCAGCAGCTTAGGTCTCTCTGGAAACACCATATATTTT
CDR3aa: CASSLGLSGNTIYF

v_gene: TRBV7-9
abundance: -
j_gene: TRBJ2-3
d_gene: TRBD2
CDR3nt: TGTGCCAGCAGCCCTGGACTAGCGAGAGACACAGATACGCAGTATTTT
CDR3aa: CASSPGLARDTDTQYF

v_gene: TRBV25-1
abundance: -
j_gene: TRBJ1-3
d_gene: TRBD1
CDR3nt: TGTGCCAGCAGTGCCCCAGACAGGGTTGGAAACACCATATATTTT
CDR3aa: CASSAPDRVGNTIYF

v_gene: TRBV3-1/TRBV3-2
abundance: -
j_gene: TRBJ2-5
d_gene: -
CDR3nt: TGTGCCAGCAGCCTACGGACTCCTGTGCAAGAGACCCAGTACTTC
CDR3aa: CASSLRTPVQETQYF

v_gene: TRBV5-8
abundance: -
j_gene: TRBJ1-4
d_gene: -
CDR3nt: TGTGCCAGCAGCTCCCGTGAGGCCGGTAATGAAAAACTGTTTTTT
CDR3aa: CASSSREAGNEKLFF

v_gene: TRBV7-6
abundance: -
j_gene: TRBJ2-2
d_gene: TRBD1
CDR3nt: TGTGCCAGCAGCTTAGTGGGACGACAGGGGTACACCGGGGAGCTGTTTTTT
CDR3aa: CASSLVGRQGYTGELFF

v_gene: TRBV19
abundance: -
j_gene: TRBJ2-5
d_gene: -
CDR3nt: TGTGCCAGTAGTTCAGGGTCAGGGCCACAAGAGACCCAGTACTTC
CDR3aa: CASSSGSGPQETQYF

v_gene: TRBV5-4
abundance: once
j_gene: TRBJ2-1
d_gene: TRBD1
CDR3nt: TGTGCCAGCAGCTCCTTGGGACAGGGGGTCGATGAGCAGTTCTTC
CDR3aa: CASSSLGQGVDEQFF

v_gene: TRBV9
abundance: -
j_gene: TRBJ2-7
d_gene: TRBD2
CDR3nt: TGTGCCAGCTCGGCGGGAGATGGGTACGAGCAGTACTTC
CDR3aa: CASSAGDGYEQYF

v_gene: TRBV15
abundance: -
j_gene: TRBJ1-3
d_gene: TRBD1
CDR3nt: TGTGCCACCAGCAGAGGACAGGGTAGGGACACCATATATTTT
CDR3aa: CATSRGQGRDTIYF

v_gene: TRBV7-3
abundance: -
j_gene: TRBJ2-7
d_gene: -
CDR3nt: TGTGCCAGCAGCCCAGCGAACTCCTACGAGCAGTACTTC
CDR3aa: CASSPANSYEQYF

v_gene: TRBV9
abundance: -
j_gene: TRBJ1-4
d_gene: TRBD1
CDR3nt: TGTGCCAGCAGCGCTTCGGGACAGCTTAATGAAAAACTGTTTTTT
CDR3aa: CASSASGQLNEKLFF

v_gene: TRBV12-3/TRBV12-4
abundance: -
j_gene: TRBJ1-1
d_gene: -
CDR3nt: TGTGCCAGCAGTTTACCATGGGCTGCTTTCTTT
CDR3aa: CASSLPWAAFF

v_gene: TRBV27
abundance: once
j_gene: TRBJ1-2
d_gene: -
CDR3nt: TGTGCCAGCGGCTTCTTGGGGGACAAGATCTATGGCTACACCTTC
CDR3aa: CASGFLGDKIYGYTF